Below are 24 T cell receptor beta chains sequenced from a single sample in a study of Ad26.COV2.S vaccination and SARS-CoV-2 variants. The protocol was immunoSEQ multiplex PCR, while the TCRdb copy is restricted to in-frame clones and leaves out a portion. The data show a few hundred thousand clones, almost 90% seen once. Treatment denoted: roughly 19 received Ad26.COV2.S at low or high dose, single or two shots; about 5 received placebo; per-sample allocation not given. Samples analyzed were those drawn on day 63 after the first vaccine or placebo injection. Sequences were derived from peripheral blood, sampled in a trial of Ad26.COV2.S vaccine versus placebo. These receptors came from a person aged 18-60 years who received the Ad26.COV2.S COVID-19 vaccine or a placebo.

The chain has TRBV14 and TRBJ2-7, with D maybe TRBD2 (5 bases). CDR3 length equals 15 residues. Trimming removed 0 bases from V and 3 bases from J, with 12 bases in between. The germline gives CDR1 SGHDN, CDR2 FVKESK. CDR3 loop: CASSQEVRGSYEQYV. CDR3 coding DNA: TGTGCCAGCAGCCAAGAGGTCCGGGGTAGCTACGAGCAGTACGTC.

V is TRBV5-1 and J is TRBJ1-6; perhaps TRBD1 as D (5 bases). CDR1 SGHRS and CDR2 YFSETQ come from the germline V gene. This CDR3 comprises 16 residues. V lost 0 bases to trimming and J lost 9 bases, with 16 bases between them. CDR3 protein: CASSLVGAGRGSPLHF. For the CDR3, the DNA is TGCGCCAGCAGCTTGGTAGGGGCTGGGCGCGGTTCACCCCTCCACTTT.

The rearrangement uses TRBV5-1 and TRBJ1-2, with a weak D call TRBD1 (5 bases). Trimming removed 4 bases at V and 6 bases at J, with 13 bases between. CDR3 length equals 13 residues. Germline CDR1 reads SGHRS; CDR2 reads YFSETQ. The CDR3 bases are TGCGCCAGCAGCGTGGGACGGCAGGATGGCTACACCTTC. Translated: CASSVGRQDGYTF.

The chain links TRBV19 to TRBJ2-2, with D perhaps TRBD2 (5 bases). Germline V gene data show CDR1 as LNHDA and CDR2 as SQIVND (reference sequence). This CDR3 is built from 14 residues. With 3 bases removed from V and 6 bases from J, the gap between germline ends came to 11 bases. The CDR3 sequence is CASSINPEAGELFF. CDR3 bases: TGTGCCAGTAGTATTAATCCGGAGGCCGGGGAGCTGTTTTTT.

The CDR3 DNA follows: TGTGCCAGTAGTCTAAGAACGGGCTATGGCTACACCTTC. Protein product: CASSLRTGYGYTF. The genes are TRBV19 and TRBJ1-2, with no clear D. Germline loops: CDR1 LNHDA, CDR2 SQIVND (reference sequence). This CDR3 is built from 13 residues. Deletions cut 5 bases from V and 4 bases from J, with 11 bases between. The full variable domain, in which reference TRBV19 and TRBJ1-2 provide the parts outside the CDR3, is DGGITQSPKYLFRKEGQNVTLSCEQNLNHDAMYWYRQDPGQGLRLIYYSQIVNDFQKGDIAEGYSVSREKKESFPLTVTSAQKNPTAFYLCASSLRTGYGYTFGSGTRLTVV.

The chain recombines TRBV27 with TRBJ2-3; 9 positions match TRBD1. The V and J ends lost 1 base and 6 bases, in that order; junction bases with no gene match: 5. Germline V gives CDR1 MNHEY, CDR2 SMNVEV (reference sequence). The CDR3 contains 15 residues. In DNA form, the CDR3 reads TGTGCCAGCAGTTTATTACAGGGGGCCTCGGATACGCAGTATTTT. The encoded protein is CASSLLQGASDTQYF.

The chain joins TRBV4-1 to TRBJ2-3; 9 nucleotides line up with TRBD2. The CDR3 loop spans 17 amino acids. Germline V lookup: CDR1 MGHRA, CDR2 YSYEKL. V lost 1 base and J lost 5; bases outside the gene matches: 10. CDR3 loop: CASSQVGAGGLGDTQYF. DNA of the CDR3: TGCGCCAGCAGCCAAGTAGGAGCGGGGGGTTTGGGAGATACGCAGTATTTT.

V and J are TRBV4-3 and TRBJ2-2; weak D call: TRBD1 (5 bases). Germline CDR1 reads LGHNA; CDR2 reads YSLEER. The CDR3 is 19 amino acids. The V and J ends lost 0 bases and 4 bases respectively, with 21 bases between them. The CDR3 coding sequence is TGCGCCAGCAGCCAAGAAAACTGGGTAGGGGCCAGGGCCACCGGGGAGCTGTTTTTT. Its translation: CASSQENWVGARATGELFF.

This chain joins TRBV7-2 and TRBJ2-3, with 14 nucleotides matching TRBD2. Germline-derived CDR1 and CDR2 are SGHTA and FQGNSA. J gave up 4 bases and V 2 bases, and 8 bases lay outside the gene matches. The CDR3 is made up of 18 amino acids. The CDR3 here is CASSLRLAGGRSADTQYF. The CDR3 DNA follows: TGTGCCAGCAGCTTAAGACTAGCGGGGGGGCGATCGGCAGATACGCAGTATTTT. The complete variable domain, with remaining parts taken from reference TRBV7-2 and TRBJ2-3, reads GAGVSQSPSNKVTEKGKDVELRCDPISGHTALYWYRQSLGQGLEFLIYFQGNSAPDKSGLPSDRFSAERTGGSVSTLTIQRTQQEDSAVYLCASSLRLAGGRSADTQYFGPGTRLTVL.

The chain is built from TRBV7-2 and TRBJ1-2; no firm D call. Trimming removed 5 bases at V and 0 bases at J, with 7 bases between. Germline CDR1 reads SGHTA; CDR2 reads FQGNSA. The CDR3 sequence is 13 residues long. Written as DNA, the CDR3 is TGTGCCAGCAGCCTGAGTTCTAACTATGGCTACACCTTC. Translating it yields CASSLSSNYGYTF.

This clone was seen just once. V gene TRBV6-5 combines with J gene TRBJ1-1; possible D gene TRBD1, 5 bases. Germline V CDR1 and CDR2: MNHEY, SVGAGI. There are 13 residues in the CDR3. The V and J ends lost 6 bases and 1 base respectively, with 9 bases between them. DNA for the CDR3: TGTGCCAGCAGCTGGGACCAGAACACTGAAGCTTTCTTT. Amino acids: CASSWDQNTEAFF.

This chain connects TRBV7-8 to TRBJ2-1, with D tentatively TRBD2 (5 bases). The CDR3 is made up of 16 amino acids. V gave up 7 bases and J gave up 0 bases, with 16 bases separating them. Germline lookup yields CDR1 SGHVS and CDR2 FQNEAQ. This chain's CDR3 is CASTTAGVSSYNEQFF. DNA of the CDR3: TGTGCCAGCACCACTGCCGGGGTAAGCTCCTACAATGAGCAGTTCTTC.

This chain links TRBV7-2 with TRBJ1-1; a possible D gene is TRBD1 (6 bases). The V end lost 1 base, the J end lost 0 bases, and 9 bases lay between the germline ends. The germline V gene encodes CDR1 SGHTA and CDR2 FQGNSA. The CDR3 is 15 residues long. CDR3 in DNA: TGTGCCAGCAGCTTAGTAGGACAGCTGAACACTGAAGCTTTCTTT. Protein sequence: CASSLVGQLNTEAFF.

The chain employs TRBV2 and TRBJ2-1; 10 positions match TRBD2. The CDR3 totals 17 residues. Trimming removed 4 bases from V and 1 base from J; junction bases left unmatched: 7. Germline loops: CDR1 SNHLY, CDR2 FYNNEI. CDR3 protein: CASSAHTSGISYNEQFF. CDR3 DNA sequence: TGTGCCAGCAGTGCCCACACTAGCGGGATTTCCTACAATGAGCAGTTCTTC.

V is TRBV28 and J is TRBJ1-1; TRBD1 matches at 9 bases. Germline V lookup: CDR1 MDHEN, CDR2 SYDVKM. The CDR3 length is 14 residues. Trimming removed 5 bases from V and 3 bases from J; junction bases left unmatched: 4. CDR3 region: CASSLQGAYTEAFF. CDR3 nucleotides: TGTGCCAGCAGTCTACAGGGGGCATACACTGAAGCTTTCTTT.

CDR3 nucleotide sequence: TGCAGCGTTGAGGCAGGGGGCGGTGGCTACACCTTC. This sequence encodes CSVEAGGGGYTF. The chain recombines TRBV29-1 with TRBJ1-2, with TRBD1 matching over 8 bases. In germline, CDR1 is SQVTM, CDR2 ANQGSEA. Trimming at V came to 3 bases and at J to 7 bases, leaving 4 bases not matched to a gene. CDR3 length: 12 amino acids.

The chain uses TRBV6-1 and TRBJ1-5; D not resolved. The CDR3 has 15 residues. Trimming cost V 3 bases and J 0 bases, with 9 bases left between them. Germline V gives CDR1 MNHNS, CDR2 SASEGT. The CDR3 protein is CASSEFPGSNQPQHF. CDR3 nucleotide sequence: TGTGCCAGCAGTGAGTTTCCCGGTAGCAATCAGCCCCAGCATTTT.

The chain has TRBV2 and TRBJ2-2; D ambiguous. V lost 6 bases, J lost 1 base, and 9 bases lay in between. The V gene's germline CDR1 is SNHLY and CDR2 FYNNEI. The CDR3 sequence is 14 residues long. CDR3 protein: CASRRQKNTGELFF. The CDR3 nucleotides are TGTGCCAGCAGACGCCAGAAGAACACCGGGGAGCTGTTTTTT. Drawing the rest from reference TRBV2 and TRBJ2-2, the complete variable domain is EPEVTQTPSHQVTQMGQEVILRCVPISNHLYFYWYRQILGQKVEFLVSFYNNEISEKSEIFDDQFSVERPDGSNFTLKIRSTKLEDSAMYFCASRRQKNTGELFFGEGSRLTVL.

The chain is built from TRBV4-1 and TRBJ1-4, with D possibly being TRBD1 (5 bases). Germline V lookup: CDR1 MGHRA, CDR2 YSYEKL. The CDR3 length is 13 residues. V lost 1 base to trimming and J lost 6 bases, with 6 bases between them. CDR3 DNA: TGCGCCAGCAGCCAAGGCAGGGATGAAAAACTGTTTTTT. Translation gives CASSQGRDEKLFF.

This chain links TRBV6-5 with TRBJ2-7; D is possibly TRBD1 (5 bases). The germline V and J ends were trimmed by 10 bases and 4 bases, with 23 bases remaining between them. Germline V gives CDR1 MNHEY, CDR2 SVGAGI. This CDR3 has 15 amino acids. For the CDR3, the DNA is TGTGCCACCACGCCCGGCGTGGCAGGGTCGTACGAGCAGTACGTC. Protein product: CATTPGVAGSYEQYV.

The CDR3 sequence: CASSLRDRMNTEAFF. The CDR3 DNA follows: TGTGCCAGCAGCCTTCGGGACAGGATGAACACTGAAGCTTTCTTT. The genes are TRBV3-1 (or the pseudogene TRBV3-2) and TRBJ1-1; 8 nucleotides agree with TRBD1. Unmatched junction bases numbered 4, after V lost 4 bases and J lost 0 bases. Germline V gene lookup returns CDR1 LGHDT and CDR2 YNNKEL (reference sequence). The CDR3 sequence is 15 residues long.

The V and J genes are TRBV12-3 or TRBV12-4 and TRBJ2-2; the D is unclear. The CDR3 is 12 residues long. Trimming removed 11 bases at V and 3 bases at J, with 10 bases between. CDR3 sequence: CALVRDTGELFF. The DNA for the CDR3 is TGTGCCTTGGTAAGGGACACCGGGGAGCTGTTTTTT.

The V gene is TRBV6-2 or TRBV6-3, the J gene TRBJ2-7; TRBD1 matches at 8 bases. This CDR3 comprises 20 residues. Germline assignment: CDR1 MNHEY and CDR2 SVGEGT. J lost 2 bases, V lost 4 bases, and 22 bases had no gene match. The CDR3 region has the DNA TGTGCCAGCAGTTCAAGAGGACAGGGTTTCAAAAGGAAGGGTCCCTACGAGCAGTACTTC. Its protein is CASSSRGQGFKRKGPYEQYF.

The chain recombines TRBV2 with TRBJ1-1; TRBD1 aligns across 8 bases. The germline gives CDR1 SNHLY, CDR2 FYNNEI. This CDR3 has 15 residues. The trim removed 7 bases at V and 2 bases at J, leaving 9 bases unmatched. The CDR3 is CASKIDRGINTEAFF. CDR3 DNA: TGTGCCAGCAAGATCGACAGGGGCATTAACACTGAAGCTTTCTTT.